This TCR beta chain was identified in a study of cytomegalovirus exposure and HLA in healthy donors (dated 2017 in TCRdb). General notes on the study: According to an earlier analysis of a few hundred of the donors, about 179 million T cells yielded 90 million to 130 million unique TCR beta sequences and about 300 Gb of sequence data. An early release covering around 630 HLA-typed donors comprised approximately 290 gigabases of sequencing data and roughly 85 million unique TCR sequences. Of the 350 to 450 genotyped donors, roughly 80% fell in the genetic ancestry cluster associated with self-reported Caucasian donors. The aim of the study was to test whether cataloging public T cell receptors could identify signatures of past pathogen exposure. Using immunosequencing, the study profiled T cell repertoires from around 670 subjects and related those repertoires to cytomegalovirus serostatus. In addition to the first cohort of 666 subjects, a separate validation cohort of approximately 110 different subjects was used. High-throughput TCR immunosequencing, statistical association of individual TCRs with disease status, and machine learning were combined to predict cytomegalovirus infection status. In a later analysis, previously published TCR beta repertoires from some 640 donors were re-analyzed and high-resolution HLA genotyping was added so that TCR occurrence patterns could be studied. Rather than using new phenotypic data, the later analysis identified candidate immune exposures from TCR beta sequences and from how often those sequences occurred across donors. To decide whether each TCR beta V gene segment behaved as functional or pseudogenic, an earlier analysis of fewer than 750 of the donors relied on high-throughput TCR beta sequencing. Alongside the repertoire data, information on donor age, sex, ethnicity and CMV serostatus was compiled. A later genetic analysis took genome-wide SNP genotypes for 398 of the 666 donors and used that subset as a discovery cohort. All discovery cohort repertoires had been generated using a single sequencing platform. Class I and class II HLA loci were covered by the typing at four-digit resolution. Typing coverage differed by locus: A, B, C, DRB1 and DQB1 were typed in roughly 620-630 donors, DQA1 in 522, DPA1 in some 600, and DPB1 in 472. Several DR-DQ haplotypes were treated as single units for association and clustering because of strong linkage in the cohort. Among 350 to 400 genotyped donors of the cohort, an average of around 240,000 unique TCR beta nucleotide sequences were sequenced per donor, roughly a sixth of them non-productive. General conclusions and limits of the study: Most TCR sequences were observed very rarely across donors, whereas some public TCRs were present in many individuals. In an earlier analysis of over 550 of the donors, most TCR beta V segments were observed in productive rearrangements about 90% or about 30% of the time, broadly matching IMGT annotations. The sequencing pipeline was judged likely to have produced a cluster of highly shared sequence variants as a technical artifact. When HLA alleles, especially DR and DQ, strongly co-occurred, attributing TCR associations to individual alleles was difficult. Linkage disequilibrium might explain the correlated functional status among segregating V segments, but an unknown experimental factor could not be ruled out. According to the authors, the approach could potentially be generalized to other disease states and immunological phenotypes. According to a later analysis, parvovirus B19, influenza, CMV and Epstein-Barr virus appeared linked to several top co-occurrence clusters. In a later analysis, HLA-associated TCR beta chains showed more clonal expansion and lower generation probabilities than non-associated chains that were equally common. V-gene and J-gene trimming of TCR beta chains was associated with a missense DCLRE1C variant in a later genetic analysis, and the association was replicated in an independent cohort. The study gave a list of 150 to 200 TCR beta chains associated with cytomegalovirus. According to a later genetic analysis, donors in an Asian-associated ancestry cluster had fewer N-insertions in productive TCRs than the approximately 650-donor mean. Because counts were too low, about 15 rarely observed V segments, including chromosome 9 orphons, were left out of the earlier analysis of about 620 of the donors. The cohort was sequenced for TCR beta chains only, and without alpha or paired-chain data the features that could be detected were limited. A later analysis found that TCR association rates varied across HLA loci, with DRB1 alleles showing the most associated TCRs and HLA-C alleles the fewest. Because HLA typing was missing for some donors at each locus, association tests included only the typed subset. According to a later analysis, most CMV-associated TCR beta chains appeared to be HLA-restricted, and the HLA associations seemed to be driven largely by CMV exposure. A further reported finding was that TCR beta sequences accurately predicted the HLA-A and HLA-B alleles for most subjects in the first cohort. In both the original and validation cohorts, the classifier was reported to diagnose cytomegalovirus status with high specificity and sensitivity. At a false discovery rate of 0.05, a later analysis linked about 17,000 TCR beta sequences to specific HLA alleles. In vitro tests confirmed that three of the cytomegalovirus-associated TCR beta chains recognize cytomegalovirus antigens. The only immune exposure information available for the cohort was CMV serostatus. Presence/absence analyses assumed roughly uniform sequencing depth across donors, an assumption that may not hold.

Receptor amplification or capture employed the immunoSEQ multiplex PCR assay. The multiplex PCR relied on a mix of 60 forward primers for TCR Vbeta segments and 13 reverse primers for TCR Jbeta segments. The CDR3 region of rearranged TCR beta genes was amplified from genomic DNA with a multiplex PCR assay. Amplified TCR beta libraries were sequenced as 87-base-pair reads on the Illumina HiSeq System. Regarding the original processing steps: In a later analysis, tens of millions of unique TCR beta chains were counted across the 666 repertoires, and approximately 11 million of these chains were shared by at least two donors. Raw reads were error-corrected and collapsed into unique sequences by a nearest-neighbor algorithm in which closely related sequences were merged to remove PCR and sequencing errors. V, D and J gene segments were assigned by aligning CDR3 sequences to IMGT reference sequences. For a sequence to be retained, at least a six-nucleotide match to both a V gene segment and a J gene segment was required. Rearrangements were classified as productive when the CDR3 lacked stop codons and remained in frame with V and J, and all other rearrangements were classified as non-productive. CDR3 was defined according to IMGT convention as the region running from the second conserved V-encoded cysteine to the conserved J-encoded phenylalanine. The earlier analysis of a few hundred of the donors excluded any sequence lacking an unambiguous match to a single V gene segment. In an earlier analysis of 450 to 700 of the donors, V segments were called functional above 56.7% productive rearrangements and were called segregating when the between-donor standard deviation exceeded 5%. To diagnose cytomegalovirus status from the catalog of TCR beta chain sequences, a statistical classification framework was built. A later analysis assigned V and J genes by comparing TCR nucleotide sequences with IMGT/GENE-DB human TR gene sequences. Using the TCRdist pipeline, a later analysis assigned CDR3 sequences along with most-parsimonious VDJ recombination scenarios. A later analysis defined each TCR beta chain by its CDR3 amino acid sequence plus V-gene family, and excluded reads lacking a unique V-gene family. A later analysis removed 550 to 650 highly shared, low-generation-probability nucleotide sequences to deal with suspected cross-contamination and a sequencing artifact. A later analysis calculated a clonal expansion index for each public chain from normalized within-repertoire ranks of inferred template counts. A later analysis computed generation probabilities with a VDJ recombination model fitted to out-of-frame rearrangements, and checked the results against IGoR. A later analysis scored TCR-TCR, TCR-HLA and TCR-CMV co-occurrence with hypergeometric tests, applying a repertoire-size bias correction to TCR pairs. In a later analysis, false discovery rates were estimated by permuting HLA or CMV assignments 20 times. A later analysis grouped co-occurring TCRs with DBSCAN, adding TCRdist sequence similarity when clustering within HLA-allele-positive subsets. For co-occurrence clustering, repertoires with fewer than 30,000 or more than 120,000 public chains were excluded, along with four or five repertoires with anomalous nucleotide sharing. TCRdb limited this immuneACCESS table to in-frame rearrangements with V and J called. A share of clones is missing; checked studies link under half to unresolved V genes, and the rest is unexplained. From that table come the V and J calls and clone size; the DNA was used to work out D and trimming. The sample profile shows tens of thousands of clones; nearly 70% of them were found once. About 15% of the sample is held by the ten biggest clonotypes.

This clone showed up many times. The clone's antigen remains unknown. Base qualities are not provided; no much larger clone lies one nucleotide away. The cohort comprised fewer than 750 healthy bone marrow donors. All cohort members were sampled while nominally healthy, although unrecorded immune exposures were likely present. The donor tested CMV seropositive, placing the donor among the 310 or so seropositive members of the cohort. A peripheral blood sample was collected from each donor, and TCR beta sequencing was performed on peripheral blood mononuclear cells. Genomic DNA was extracted from the blood cell samples with the Qiagen DNeasy Blood Extraction Kit. The TCR was taken from a woman in her forties or fifties in good health and CMV-seropositive. Sequencing was carried out using PBMCs.

CDR3 reads: CASSQRLRTEAFF. DNA sequence: TGTGCCAGCAGCCAACGGTTGCGCACTGAAGCTTTCTTT. The V and J segments used are TRBV14 and TRBJ1-1; the D gene identity is not certain. V drops 2 bases and J drops 4 bases, leaving 8 bases in between. The CDR3 spans 13 residues, from the cysteine through the phenylalanine. Just the 39-base CDR3 DNA is kept, in frame starting at base 1. Based on the germline V gene, the CDR1 and CDR2 sequences are SGHDN and FVKESK.